Included here is one T cell receptor (beta chain) sequence, with context. The sequenced target, TCR beta, came from blood CD8+ and CD4+ T cells. The multiple sclerosis control group was made up of treatment-naive patients with stable or active relapsing-remitting disease. Negative isolation was used for CD8+ and CD4+ T cells, and FACS enrichment was applied to TEMRA cells. CDR1 is SGHDT, CDR2 YYEEEE, per germline. The CDR3 sequence is 16 residues long. V dropped 2 bases and J dropped 4 bases, with 13 bases sitting between them. RNA amounts of about 0.45 to 1 ug underwent reverse transcription with random hexamers. TCR beta CDR3 was amplified by immunoSEQ multiplex PCR. This amplification extended across 54 Vbeta and 13 Jbeta segments. Each CDR3 protein gets one entry after TCRdb re-called the immunoSEQ multiplex PCR reads with MiXCR. In the table there are approximately 200,000 distinct CDR3 sequences, about 94% of which are singletons.

This sample stems from a study of CD8 T cells in Susac syndrome. This sequence was found in a human donor with multiple sclerosis. The gene calls are TRBV5-6 and TRBJ1-6; unclear D gene. The specimen sequenced was CD4+ T cells from PBMCs. CDR3 sequence reads: CASSFHSRTYNSPLHF. In nucleotides, the CDR3 is TGTGCCAGCAGCTTCCACAGCCGAACTTATAATTCACCCCTCCACTTT.